Listed below are T cell receptor beta chains from one sample, sequenced in a study of blood T cell repertoires in COVID-19. Clones were read by immunoSEQ multiplex PCR, and TCRdb kept only the in-frame ones, dropping some. This sample carries 130,000 or so clones, 60% to 80% of them seen once, and the ten largest clones take approximately 2%. Sequenced material: peripheral blood. The receptors stem from a woman in her 70s with acute or convalescent COVID-19. Each CDR3 is given with its conserved first and last residue. Fields, in order: CDR3 length, D gene, clone size, V gene, J gene, CDR3 protein, CDR3 DNA. D genes are given only for firm matches. Clone size is shown for a subset of rows, as once, few, many or a class of expanded clone.

14	NA	NA	TRBV6-5	TRBJ1-5	CASSPRGDHQPQHF	TGTGCCAGCAGTCCCCGGGGGGATCATCAGCCCCAGCATTTT
14	NA	NA	TRBV12-5	TRBJ2-2	CASGLAADTGELFF	TGTGCTAGTGGTCTGGCAGCGGACACCGGGGAGCTGTTTTTT
13	NA	few	TRBV19	TRBJ1-5	CASSIRIDQPQHF	TGTGCCAGTAGTATCAGGATCGATCAGCCCCAGCATTTT
15	NA	NA	TRBV5-8	TRBJ2-7	CASKPHPGAAYEQYF	TGTGCCAGCAAGCCCCACCCTGGGGCAGCCTACGAGCAGTACTTC
11	NA	NA	TRBV10-3	TRBJ2-7	CAISVGPEQYF	TGTGCCATCAGTGTGGGCCCGGAGCAGTACTTC
16	TRBD1	once	TRBV3-1/TRBV3-2	TRBJ1-3	CASSQRGTVSGNTIYF	TGTGCCAGCAGCCAAAGGGGGACAGTCTCTGGAAACACCATATATTTT
15	TRBD1	once	TRBV5-1	TRBJ1-3	CASSGSGGYGNTIYF	TGCGCCAGCAGCGGTTCAGGGGGATACGGAAACACCATATATTTT
14	NA	once	TRBV7-2	TRBJ2-1	CASSPRLDYNEQFF	TGTGCCAGCAGTCCCAGACTAGATTACAATGAGCAGTTCTTC
16	TRBD2	NA	TRBV7-8	TRBJ2-1	CASSLVAGGLYNEQFF	TGTGCCAGCAGCTTGGTAGCGGGGGGCCTCTACAATGAGCAGTTCTTC
11	NA	NA	TRBV3-1/TRBV3-2	TRBJ1-1	CASSQGPRAFF	TGTGCCAGCAGCCAAGGTCCCAGAGCTTTCTTT
14	TRBD2	once	TRBV11-2	TRBJ2-3	CASSPRSGTDTQYF	TGTGCCAGCAGCCCCCGTAGCGGGACAGATACGCAGTATTTT
15	TRBD1	NA	TRBV7-8	TRBJ1-1	CASSPQGQGGTEAFF	TGTGCCAGCAGCCCACAAGGACAGGGCGGCACTGAAGCTTTCTTT
14	TRBD1	once	TRBV19	TRBJ1-1	CASSTDRGNTEAFF	TGTGCCAGTAGTACAGACAGGGGGAACACTGAAGCTTTCTTT
15	NA	NA	TRBV4-3	TRBJ2-7	CASSQEYSTRYEQYF	TGCGCCAGCAGCCAAGAGTACAGTACTCGCTACGAGCAGTACTTC
16	NA	NA	TRBV5-4	TRBJ2-5	CASSTGDGQTQETQYF	TGTGCCAGCAGCACCGGAGACGGACAGACCCAAGAGACCCAGTACTTC
16	NA	NA	TRBV3-1/TRBV3-2	TRBJ1-2	CASSQGSRAVVYGYTF	TGTGCCAGCAGCCAGGGGTCACGAGCGGTTGTCTATGGCTACACCTTC
13	NA	few	TRBV19	TRBJ1-5	CASTPPSGQPQHF	TGTGCCAGTACCCCCCCAAGCGGCCAGCCCCAGCATTTT
14	TRBD1	NA	TRBV19	TRBJ2-2	CASSTGQGTGELFF	TGTGCCAGTAGCACGGGACAGGGGACCGGGGAGCTGTTTTTT
15	TRBD2	NA	TRBV5-1	TRBJ2-1	CASSWGLAGVGEQFF	TGCGCCAGCAGCTGGGGACTAGCGGGAGTAGGAGAGCAGTTCTTC
15	TRBD1	NA	TRBV6-5	TRBJ1-4	CASKGQGATNEKLFF	TGTGCCAGCAAGGGACAGGGAGCAACTAATGAAAAACTGTTTTTT
15	TRBD2	once	TRBV15	TRBJ2-1	CATSRASLAFNEQFF	TGTGCCACCAGCAGAGCCTCACTAGCGTTCAATGAGCAGTTCTTC
16	TRBD2	NA	TRBV11-3	TRBJ2-1	CASSPGGTSGINEQFF	TGTGCCAGCAGCCCAGGAGGGACTAGCGGGATTAATGAGCAGTTCTTC
13	NA	NA	TRBV27	TRBJ2-5	CASSGASQETQYF	TGTGCCAGCAGTGGGGCCTCCCAAGAGACCCAGTACTTC
14	NA	many	TRBV2	TRBJ1-2	CASAKDRLNYGYTF	TGTGCCAGCGCGAAGGACAGACTTAACTATGGCTACACCTTC
14	NA	NA	TRBV11-2	TRBJ1-2	CASSIPGTTGGYTF	TGTGCCAGCAGCATTCCCGGGACTACGGGGGGCTACACCTTC
16	TRBD1	few	TRBV27	TRBJ2-5	CASSWSLGTAQETQYF	TGTGCCAGCAGTTGGAGTCTCGGGACAGCTCAAGAGACCCAGTACTTC
15	TRBD2	NA	TRBV9	TRBJ2-1	CASSETSGSINEQFF	TGTGCCAGCAGCGAGACTAGCGGGAGTATAAATGAGCAGTTCTTC
15	TRBD1	NA	TRBV5-1	TRBJ2-7	CASSLARQGANEQYF	TGCGCCAGCAGCTTGGCCAGGCAGGGGGCCAACGAGCAGTACTTC
17	TRBD1	NA	TRBV19	TRBJ2-6	CASSIVRGQSGANVLTF	TGTGCCAGTAGTATAGTCAGGGGGCAGTCTGGGGCCAACGTCCTGACTTTC
16	TRBD2	NA	TRBV5-1	TRBJ2-5	CASRTVGLAGGETQYF	TGCGCCAGCAGAACCGTCGGGCTAGCGGGAGGTGAGACCCAGTACTTC
15	TRBD2	many	TRBV4-1	TRBJ2-5	CASSQGRGGHETQYF	TGCGCCAGCAGCCAAGGGCGGGGGGGGCATGAGACCCAGTACTTC
15	NA	NA	TRBV28	TRBJ1-1	CASSLITPTGTEAFF	TGTGCCAGCAGTTTAATTACTCCGACGGGCACTGAAGCTTTCTTT
14	NA	NA	TRBV11-2	TRBJ2-2	CASAVPIRTGELFF	TGTGCCAGCGCGGTACCTATTCGTACCGGGGAGCTGTTTTTT
20	NA	NA	TRBV4-3	TRBJ2-6	CASSLNPLGGAGVGANVLTF	TGCGCCAGCAGCCTAAACCCCCTGGGGGGAGCCGGTGTGGGGGCCAACGTCCTGACTTTC
15	NA	NA	TRBV3-1/TRBV3-2	TRBJ2-3	CASSPWESSTDTQYF	TGTGCCAGCAGCCCTTGGGAGTCTAGCACAGATACGCAGTATTTT